This T cell receptor (beta chain) was captured in a study of T-cell memory formation after mild COVID-19 (dated by TCRdb to about 2021). Background for the entire study: TCR sequence clusters from the two donors were largely donor specific. In two donors, T-cell clones that expanded and contracted after mild COVID-19 were followed by sequencing TCRalpha and TCRbeta repertoires longitudinally. Two young, previously healthy adult volunteers, one female and one male, were included in the cohort. What the research found in general, with its limitations: From day 15 to 85, contracting clones showed balanced CD4/CD8 phenotypes, whereas a second wave of clones that expanded from day 15 to 37 leaned towards CD4+. Contracting CD4+ clones were located mainly in the CM and EM memory subsets, whereas CD8+ clones were found to be enriched in EMRA. Only a couple of mild cases were covered by the study, and larger cohorts that include severe cases with pre-infection samples were considered necessary. Some responding clones were detected in pre-infection memory, suggesting pre-existing cross-reactive memory T cells joined the SARS-CoV-2 response. Whether the second-wave clones peaking on day 37 were SARS-CoV-2 specific was not confirmed.

Remarks on this clonotype: Its cognate antigen has yet to be identified. Qualities for individual bases were not recorded, and no much larger clone is one base off.

Data came from an Illumina NovaSeq 6000. Using 5'RACE with constant-segment primers, TCRalpha and TCRbeta cDNA libraries were constructed, with sample barcodes and unique molecular identifiers added in the process. Trizol reagent was used to extract RNA from every sample. Amplification of the libraries took two PCR steps, and the second step added a second sample barcode plus Illumina TruSeq adapters. Sequencing of the libraries was done on an Illumina NovaSeq, producing 2 x 150 bp paired-end reads. In the original analysis: With migec v1.2.7, reads were demultiplexed and then collapsed into UMI-guided consensus sequences. Using mixcr v2.1.11, UMI consensuses were aligned to TRA and TRB V and J templates and then assembled into clonotypes. Clonotypes were classified as expanded or contracted when called significant by both edgeR and NoisET, with noise models trained on biological replicates. For edgeR calls, the thresholds were a false discovery rate-adjusted p below 0.01 and a log2 fold-change of 1. As an exploratory analysis of dynamics, max-normalized trajectories of the 1000 most abundant clonotypes were examined with PCA combined with hierarchical clustering. The CD4 or CD8 phenotype of responding clones was assigned using the separately sequenced CD4+ and CD8+ repertoires. The public reads were run again by TCRdb, first through fastp at Q25 and then through MiXCR, and only productive beta chains were kept. Rows are unified per CDR3 protein, each entry keeping the most common DNA and genes. TCRdb's processing, not the authors', yielded these V and J calls. In all, the sample holds around 320,000 distinct CDR3 sequences, and 25% to 30% of those were seen once. Together, the top ten hold roughly 14% of the sample.

After removal of 5 bases from V and 2 bases from J, the junction retains 22 bases not matched to a gene. Spanning cysteine to phenylalanine, the CDR3 consists of 20 amino acids. Of all the DNA, just the CDR3 is kept, 60 bases in frame from base 1. According to the germline V gene, CDR1 reads SGHAT and CDR2 reads FQNNGV. Ficoll-Paque density gradient centrifugation was the method used to isolate PBMCs. The sequence was obtained from an adult woman who had mild COVID-19 (a few samples of this study predate the infection). The sample titles of this study are shuffled in the database, so cell type and time point are left out; the donor was told from shared clones. Sequenced sample: PBMCs or a T cell subset sorted from them (not recorded which). The V and J segments used are TRBV11-2 and TRBJ2-7; the junction holds 9 bases that match TRBD2. The CDR3 amino acid sequence is: CASSLTATSGAPTYPYEQYF. The nucleotide sequence is TGTGCCAGCAGCCTAACCGCGACTAGCGGCGCTCCGACCTACCCCTACGAGCAGTACTTC.